The rows below give T cell receptor beta chains drawn from one sample of a study of cytomegalovirus exposure and HLA in healthy donors. Assay: immunoSEQ multiplex PCR; the TCRdb copy retains only in-frame clones and omits some. The sample includes around 260,000 clones, 90% of them seen just once. The material sequenced was PBMCs. These receptors originate from a woman in her thirties in good health and CMV-seronegative. CDR3s include the opening cysteine and the closing phenylalanine or tryptophan. A D gene is named only where the DNA matches it firmly.

CASSGLAGENIQYF	TGTGCCAGCAGCGGACTAGCGGGAGAAAACATTCAGTACTTC	TRBV9	TRBJ2-4	TRBD2
CASGLVRDGVAGVNEQFF	TGTGCTAGTGGTTTGGTACGGGATGGTGTAGCGGGAGTCAATGAGCAGTTCTTC	TRBV12-5	TRBJ2-1	TRBD2
CASSRTPGQGIGGYTF	TGTGCCAGTAGCCGGACCCCGGGACAGGGTATCGGTGGCTACACCTTC	TRBV19	TRBJ1-2	TRBD1
CASSSWTSGGNNEQFF	TGTGCCAGCAGCTCCTGGACTAGCGGGGGCAACAATGAGCAGTTCTTC	TRBV7-6	TRBJ2-1	TRBD2
CSVSAGGINEQFF	TGCAGCGTCTCCGCCGGGGGGATTAATGAGCAGTTCTTC	TRBV29-1	TRBJ2-1	TRBD2
CASSFSGHTGELFF	TGTGCCAGCAGTTTTAGCGGGCACACCGGGGAGCTGTTTTTT	TRBV28	TRBJ2-2	TRBD2
CASSLPGGLLYEQYF	TGTGCCAGCAGCTTGCCAGGGGGACTCCTCTACGAGCAGTACTTC	TRBV5-4	TRBJ2-7	NA
CASSPNIDAGGLIETQYF	TGTGCCAGCTCACCAAATATTGACGCAGGGGGCTTGATAGAGACCCAGTACTTC	TRBV18	TRBJ2-5	TRBD1
CASSPLRDRASGELFF	TGTGCCAGCAGTCCGCTCCGGGACAGGGCATCCGGGGAGCTGTTTTTT	TRBV28	TRBJ2-2	TRBD1
CASSTNPGPNYEQYF	TGTGCCAGCAGCACGAACCCGGGACCGAACTACGAGCAGTACTTC	TRBV5-4	TRBJ2-7	NA
CASSVGLPYGYTF	TGTGCCAGCAGCGTAGGCCTTCCCTATGGCTACACCTTC	TRBV9	TRBJ1-2	NA